Included here is one TCR beta chain sequence, with context. The method was immunoSEQ multiplex PCR; TCRdb's version includes in-frame clones alone and lacks a portion of them. The sample shows approximately 200,000 clones, 89% of them seen only once. Trimming at V came to 2 bases and at J to 9 bases, leaving 13 bases not matched to a gene. Germline V lookup: CDR1 SGHNT, CDR2 YYREEE (reference sequence). This CDR3 contains 16 residues. This sample was taken from a study of blood T cell repertoires in COVID-19. The wider study: Some COVID-19 samples were acute and others convalescent; all came from the United States, Italy and Spain.

The V gene is TRBV5-4, the J gene TRBJ1-2; 10 bases fit TRBD1. Sequencing was performed on PBMCs or T cells enriched from blood (not recorded which). The clonotype comes from a middle-aged woman with acute COVID-19. The CDR3 DNA reads as TGTGCCAGCAGCTTACTCCGGGACAGGGGTCCGGGGAGCTACACCTTC. It is translated as CASSLLRDRGPGSYTF.